A single sample gave rise to the 15 T cell receptor beta chains below, sequenced in a study of shared clonotypes between healthy human individuals. The assay was immunoSEQ multiplex PCR, and TCRdb's table has in-frame clones only and misses some. The sample holds roughly 640,000 clones, around 67% seen once. Sequencing was performed on memory CD4+ T cells sorted from blood. As to subset: CD45RA-negative fraction. The receptors here all came from a woman aged 25 to 39 in good health.

The J gene is TRBJ1-1, the V gene TRBV5-4, with D possibly being TRBD1 (6 bases). Germline lookup yields CDR1 SGHNT and CDR2 YYREEE (reference sequence). The CDR3 contains 14 residues. V was cut by 4 bases and J by 3 bases, with 13 bases left in between. The CDR3 reads CASSPGGGDTEAFF. The CDR3 nucleotides read TGTGCCAGCAGCCCCGGGGGGGGCGACACTGAAGCTTTCTTT.

V usage is TRBV5-1 and J usage is TRBJ2-7; 10 bases line up with TRBD1. The CDR3 totals 14 residues. After removal of 2 bases from V and 6 bases from J, the junction contained 5 bases not matched to a gene. The V gene's germline CDR1 is SGHRS and CDR2 YFSETQ. The CDR3 DNA reads as TGCGCCAGCAGCTTCGGACAGGGGGTGGGCGAGCAGTACTTC. This gives the protein CASSFGQGVGEQYF.

This chain links TRBV2 with TRBJ2-3, with 8 positions matching TRBD2. This CDR3 spans 15 amino acids. Germline trimming cut 6 bases from V and 8 bases from J; bases unmatched to any gene: 13. CDR1 SNHLY and CDR2 FYNNEI come from the germline V gene. This CDR3 reads CASRVGAGGSSTQYF. In nucleotides, the CDR3 is TGTGCCAGCAGGGTTGGCGCGGGGGGTTCGAGTACGCAGTATTTT.

The chain has TRBV10-2 and TRBJ1-5; D is undetermined. Germline V gene lookup returns CDR1 WSHSY and CDR2 SAAADI. The germline V and J ends were trimmed by 3 bases and 9 bases, with 21 bases remaining between them. The CDR3 is 16 amino acids. The CDR3 DNA reads as TGCGCCAGCAGTGACCCTCAGCGTACCCAGGTCTGGCCCCAGCATTTT. This encodes CASSDPQRTQVWPQHF.

The gene calls are TRBV28 and TRBJ1-2; 7 bases match TRBD1. The CDR3 consists of 14 residues. The ends lost 6 bases at V and 5 bases at J; junction bases unmatched: 9. Germline CDR1 reads MDHEN; CDR2 reads SYDVKM. The CDR3 loop is CASRTTGSLYGYTF. CDR3 in DNA: TGTGCCAGCAGAACGACAGGGTCTCTTTATGGCTACACCTTC.

V is TRBV5-8 and J is TRBJ2-7; 11 bases map to TRBD2. Germline loops: CDR1 SGHTS, CDR2 YDEGEE. The CDR3 is made up of 15 amino acids. The junction had 2 bases not matched to a gene; V was cut back by 2 bases and J by 1 base. This CDR3 reads CASSFWTSGSYEQYF. In nucleotides, the CDR3 is TGTGCCAGCAGCTTTTGGACTAGCGGGTCCTACGAGCAGTACTTC.

There are a few counts of this clone. The V call is TRBV29-1, the J call TRBJ2-1, with a weak D call TRBD1 (6 bases). In germline, CDR1 is SQVTM, CDR2 ANQGSEA. The CDR3 sequence is 17 residues long. Trimming took 3 bases from V and 4 from J, leaving 22 bases between them. CDR3 nucleotides: TGCAGCGTTGAGGAGCCAAATACAGGGTCAGGGTACAATGAGCAGTTCTTC. Amino acid sequence: CSVEEPNTGSGYNEQFF.

This rearrangement joins TRBV28 to TRBJ1-2; D is perhaps TRBD1 (6 bases). The CDR3 loop spans 12 amino acids. Germline lookup yields CDR1 MDHEN and CDR2 SYDVKM. V was clipped by 8 bases and J by 6 bases, with 13 bases between them. The CDR3 loop is CASSEGEDGYTF. The CDR3 DNA reads as TGTGCCAGCTCGGAGGGGGAGGATGGCTACACCTTC.

The V and J genes are TRBV18 and TRBJ1-4; possibly TRBD1 for D (5 bases). CDR1 is KGHSH, CDR2 LQKENI, per germline. The CDR3 extends over 15 amino acids. V lost 1 base and J 8 bases, leaving 14 bases between the germline ends. For the CDR3, the DNA is TGTGCCAGCTCACCACGTCGACTCGGGGGAGAAAAACTGTTTTTT. It translates to CASSPRRLGGEKLFF. The full variable domain, with the rest looked up from reference TRBV18 and TRBJ1-4, is NAGVMQNPRHLVRRRGQEARLRCSPMKGHSHVYWYRQLPEEGLKFMVYLQKENIIDESGMPKERFSAEFPKEGPSILRIQQVVRGDSAAYFCASSPRRLGGEKLFFGSGTQLSVL.

The chain employs TRBV11-1 and TRBJ1-1; 11 bases are shared with TRBD1. Per the germline V gene, CDR1 is SGHAT and CDR2 is FQDESV (reference sequence). The ends lost 5 bases at V and 5 bases at J; junction bases unmatched: 7. This CDR3 region has 15 residues. The CDR3 loop reads CASSRGQGAWTEAFF. The CDR3 nucleotides are TGTGCCAGCAGCCGCGGACAGGGGGCTTGGACTGAAGCTTTCTTT. The full variable domain, rest sourced from reference TRBV11-1 and TRBJ1-1, is EAEVAQSPRYKITEKSQAVAFWCDPISGHATLYWYRQILGQGPELLVQFQDESVVDDSQLPKDRFSAERLKGVDSTLKIQPAELGDSAMYLCASSRGQGAWTEAFFGQGTRLTVV.

The V call is TRBV7-1, the J call TRBJ2-6; TRBD1 might be the D (5 bases). TRBV7-1 is an ORF; its function is uncertain. Between the trimmed V and J ends, which lost 5 bases and 5 bases, there was a span of 19 bases. The CDR3 loop spans 17 amino acids. This chain's CDR3 is CASSVDRGQSRANVLTF. Here the CDR3 DNA reads TGTGCCAGCAGCGTAGATCGAGGACAAAGTCGGGCCAACGTCCTGACTTTC.

The chain combines TRBV7-3 with TRBJ2-5; no definite D call. This CDR3 has 12 residues. In germline, CDR1 is SGHTA, CDR2 FQGTGA. Trimming stripped 5 bases from V and 4 bases from J, with 8 bases between. The CDR3 coding sequence is TGTGCCAGCAGCCGTCTGGGAGAGACCCAGTACTTC. Translated, it gives CASSRLGETQYF.

The CDR3 DNA sequence: TGTGCCAGCAGTCAAGCGGAGGACACCGGGGAGCTGTTTTTT. Protein: CASSQAEDTGELFF. This chain connects TRBV7-9 to TRBJ2-2; D is possibly TRBD2 (5 bases). Trimming removed 6 bases from V and 3 bases from J, with 11 bases in between. This CDR3 contains 14 residues. From germline, CDR1 is SEHNR and CDR2 FQNEAQ (reference sequence).

The CDR3 sequence is CASSPTGDSGNEQFF. CDR3 coding DNA: TGTGCCAGCAGTCCCACAGGGGATTCTGGGAATGAGCAGTTCTTC. This rearrangement joins TRBV27 to TRBJ2-1; TRBD1 matches at 7 bases. Germline CDR1 is MNHEY and CDR2 is SMNVEV (reference sequence). V shed 5 bases and J 7 bases; nucleotides not matched to a gene: 11. This CDR3 contains 15 residues.

V usage is TRBV27 and J usage is TRBJ2-7; 8 bases fit TRBD1. The germline gives CDR1 MNHEY, CDR2 SMNVEV (reference sequence). The ends lost 6 bases at V and 2 bases at J; junction bases unmatched: 12. The CDR3 runs 16 residues. The CDR3: CASSRLSGTGAYEQYF. The CDR3 DNA reads as TGTGCCAGCAGCCGCCTCTCCGGGACAGGCGCCTACGAGCAGTACTTC.